This T cell receptor beta chain was sequenced for a study of CD8+CD57+ T cells in acquired aplastic anemia. For the study at large: The average for DNA from sorted CD4+ and CD8+ cells was 3 to 4 ug.

Study results and caveats: Patients and controls shared over 25 CD8+ CDR3 sequences, which appeared highly expressed in patients and within their immunodominant clones.

Germline CDR1 reads SNHLY; CDR2 reads FYNNEI. The CDR3 contains 13 residues. V shed 3 bases and J shed 7 bases, with 10 bases lying between them. Concerning this clonotype: Its antigen is not known.

Sequencing was done on patients that had shown CD8+CD57+ cell expansion by flow cytometry. Diagnosis of severe acquired aplastic anemia applied to all patients. Genomic DNA served as template for TCR beta VDJ and CDR3 profiling. One entry per CDR3 protein, called by TCRdb with MiXCR from the reads. The sample includes around 190,000 distinct CDR3 sequences, about half of them seen just once. The clonotype comes from a human donor with aplastic anemia. The sequencing input was sorted CD4+, CD8+, or CD8+CD57+ T cells (not recorded which) from PBMCs. The rearrangement links TRBV2 to TRBJ1-5, with D possibly matching TRBD1 (5 bases). Written as DNA, the CDR3 is TGTGCCAGCAGTGACAGGGATGGACAGCCCCAGCATTTT. It yields the protein CASSDRDGQPQHF.